The 24 T cell receptor beta chains listed next were all sequenced from one sample in a study of blood T cell repertoires in COVID-19. This table comes from immunoSEQ multiplex PCR, and its TCRdb copy is limited to in-frame clones, with some not included. The profile covers approximately 65,000 clones, with 75% to 95% appearing a single time and 5% to 6.5% taken by the ten largest. The sequenced material came from peripheral blood. Receptors originate from a woman between 18 and 29 years old with acute or convalescent COVID-19.

The chain joins TRBV10-2 to TRBJ2-5; 10 bases agree with TRBD2. Germline V CDR1 and CDR2: WSHSY, SAAADI. CDR3 length: 13 amino acids. J was trimmed by 7 bases and V by 4 bases; bases with no gene match: 3. The CDR3 sequence: CASSGPSGRTQYF. As DNA, the CDR3 is TGCGCCAGCAGTGGCCCTAGCGGGAGGACCCAGTACTTC.

This clone was counted between two and nine times. The rearrangement links TRBV4-1 to TRBJ2-2, with D hard to call. The germline V gene has CDR1 MGHRA and CDR2 YSYEKL. The CDR3 has 12 residues. V was trimmed by 0 bases and J by 7 bases, leaving 3 bases between them. This CDR3 reads CASSQDNGELFF. The CDR3 nucleotides are TGCGCCAGCAGCCAAGATAACGGGGAGCTGTTTTTT.

V gene TRBV11-2 combines with J gene TRBJ2-2; no clear D. Germline lookup yields CDR1 SGHAT and CDR2 FQNNGV. The CDR3 contains 15 residues. Trimming stripped 0 bases from V and 5 bases from J, with 10 bases between. The CDR3 sequence: CASSLDRSATGELFF. The CDR3 nucleotides read TGTGCCAGCAGCTTAGATCGGAGTGCGACCGGGGAGCTGTTTTTT.

The CDR3 region has the DNA TGTGCCAGCTCACCGCAAGGACAGGGAAATAATTCACCCCTCCACTTT. As protein: CASSPQGQGNNSPLHF. The V and J genes are TRBV18 and TRBJ1-6; 8 bases align to TRBD1. The CDR3 contains 16 residues. Germline CDR1 and CDR2: KGHSH and LQKENI. J lost 5 bases, V lost 3 bases, and 6 bases had no gene match.

The CDR3 DNA is TGCGCCAGCAGATTTGGGACAGTCCAGTACAATGAGCAGTTCTTC. Amino acids: CASRFGTVQYNEQFF. The chain has TRBV5-1 and TRBJ2-1, with TRBD1 identical over 7 bases. Per the germline V gene, CDR1 is SGHRS and CDR2 is YFSETQ. The CDR3 is 15 residues long. V trimming: 5 bases; J trimming: 4 bases; junction bases outside the gene matches: 9. The variable domain in full, completed from reference TRBV5-1 and TRBJ2-1, reads KAGVTQTPRYLIKTRGQQVTLSCSPISGHRSVSWYQQTPGQGLQFLFEYFSETQRNKGNFPGRFSGRQFSNSRSEMNVSTLELGDSALYLCASRFGTVQYNEQFFGPGTRLTVL.

The chain carries TRBV5-1 and TRBJ2-1; 11 nucleotides line up with TRBD2. Germline assignment: CDR1 SGHRS and CDR2 YFSETQ. The trim removed 4 bases at V and 7 bases at J, leaving 7 bases unmatched. This CDR3 comprises 15 residues. In DNA, the CDR3 is TGCGCCAGCAGCCCCCAATCTAGCGGGGGGAATGAGCAGTTCTTC. Amino acid sequence: CASSPQSSGGNEQFF.

The table lists this clone with a few counts. V and J are TRBV25-1 and TRBJ2-5; possible D gene TRBD2, 5 bases. Trimming pared 2 bases from V and 6 bases from J, leaving 13 bases between. This CDR3 is built from 14 residues. Germline V gene data show CDR1 as MGHDK and CDR2 as SYGVNS. This CDR3 is CASSEHLGEKTQYF. The DNA for the CDR3 is TGTGCCAGCAGTGAACACCTCGGGGAAAAGACCCAGTACTTC. The complete variable domain, with remaining parts taken from reference TRBV25-1 and TRBJ2-5, reads EADIYQTPRYLVIGTGKKITLECSQTMGHDKMYWYQQDPGMELHLIHYSYGVNSTEKGDLSSESTVSRIRTEHFPLTLESARPSHTSQYLCASSEHLGEKTQYFGPGTRLLVL.

The chain uses TRBV2 and TRBJ2-1; 10 bases align to TRBD2. This CDR3 is built from 18 residues. Per the germline V gene, CDR1 is SNHLY and CDR2 is FYNNEI. V lost 2 bases, J lost 7 bases, and 14 bases stayed unmatched. The DNA of the CDR3 is TGTGCCAGCAGTGAATTATCGGCTAGCGGGGGCCTAAGGAATGAGCAGTTCTTC. Translating it yields CASSELSASGGLRNEQFF.

The chain couples TRBV6-5 to TRBJ2-3, with D maybe TRBD2 (6 bases). With 10 bases removed from V and 4 bases from J, the gap between germline ends came to 18 bases. The germline V gene encodes CDR1 MNHEY and CDR2 SVGAGI. The CDR3 has 14 amino acids. Written as DNA, the CDR3 is TGTGCCACAGATCACGGGAGAGGGGCAGATACGCAGTATTTT. As protein: CATDHGRGADTQYF.

CDR3: CSASVTSGRILQETQYF. In nucleotides, the CDR3 is TGCAGTGCTAGTGTAACTAGCGGGAGGATCTTACAAGAGACCCAGTACTTC. V is TRBV20-1 and J is TRBJ2-5; 12 bases align to TRBD2. The CDR3 is made up of 17 amino acids. Unmatched junction bases numbered 10, after V lost 3 bases and J lost 2 bases. The germline CDR1 and CDR2 sequences are DFQATT and SNEGSKA (reference sequence).

V is TRBV7-2 and J is TRBJ1-1; 10 bases fit TRBD1. This CDR3 region has 17 residues. With V trimmed by 5 bases and J by 0 bases, 9 bases remained unmatched. Germline-derived CDR1 and CDR2 are SGHTA and FQGNSA. CDR3 DNA: TGTGCCAGCAGCCTCGCGTCGACAGGGGGCCTGAACACTGAAGCTTTCTTT. The encoded protein is CASSLASTGGLNTEAFF.

This chain connects TRBV7-8 to TRBJ2-3, with D tentatively TRBD1 (6 bases). Germline V gene data show CDR1 as SGHVS and CDR2 as FQNEAQ. The CDR3 is 15 amino acids. Deletions cut 5 bases from V and 6 bases from J, with 18 bases between. The CDR3 loop reads CASSPQGHPRDTQYF. The CDR3 DNA reads TGTGCCAGCAGCCCCCAGGGGCACCCCCGTGATACGCAGTATTTT.

This chain joins TRBV24-1 and TRBJ2-1; the D is unclear. Germline V gene sequence: CDR1 KGHDR, CDR2 SFDVKD. The CDR3 sequence is 15 residues long. With 3 bases removed from V and 8 bases from J, the gap between germline ends came to 16 bases. The CDR3 bases are TGTGCCACCAGTGATGCCACCACCCCGGGTCATGAGCAGTTCTTC. This gives the protein CATSDATTPGHEQFF.

V usage is TRBV7-2 and J usage is TRBJ2-7; the D gene is possibly TRBD2 (5 bases). The CDR3 runs 14 residues. V lost 4 bases to trimming and J lost 4 bases, with 14 bases between them. The V gene's germline CDR1 is SGHTA and CDR2 FQGNSA. The CDR3 nucleotides read TGTGCCAGCAGCTCCCGCGACGGGAAGTACGAGCAGTACTTC. Translated, it gives CASSSRDGKYEQYF.

V and J are TRBV19 and TRBJ2-7; D is perhaps TRBD1 (6 bases). The V and J ends lost 5 bases and 2 bases respectively, with 19 bases between them. The CDR3 consists of 16 residues. Germline loops: CDR1 LNHDA, CDR2 SQIVND (reference sequence). The CDR3 DNA sequence: TGTGCCAGTAGTCGAAGACAGACAGGAAGCCCCTACGAGCAGTACTTC. Translation gives CASSRRQTGSPYEQYF.

The rearrangement links TRBV11-2 to TRBJ2-5, with D perhaps matching TRBD2 (6 bases). The CDR3 runs to 18 residues. V was cut by 1 base and J by 5 bases, with 23 bases left in between. The germline V gene encodes CDR1 SGHAT and CDR2 FQNNGV. CDR3 sequence: CASSLGHFGSSVPETQYF. CDR3 coding DNA: TGTGCCAGCAGCTTAGGGCACTTCGGGAGCTCGGTTCCGGAGACCCAGTACTTC.

The V and J genes are TRBV2 and TRBJ2-3; D not certain. V shed 2 bases and J shed 4 bases, with 4 bases lying between them. Germline V gene data show CDR1 as SNHLY and CDR2 as FYNNEI. The CDR3 contains 12 residues. Here the CDR3 reads CASSELADTQYF. The CDR3 DNA is TGTGCCAGCAGTGAATTAGCAGATACGCAGTATTTT.

The CDR3 DNA reads TGTGCCAGCAAGACAGGGGAGTCGGGAAAACTGTTTTTT. Protein product: CASKTGESGKLFF. V and J are TRBV2 and TRBJ1-4; 8 bases are a match to TRBD1. CDR1 is SNHLY and CDR2 is FYNNEI in the germline V gene. The CDR3 spans 13 residues. Trimming at V came to 7 bases and at J to 10 bases, leaving 8 bases not matched to a gene.

The chain links TRBV5-5 to TRBJ1-6; D is undetermined. V lost 0 bases and J 1 base, leaving 14 bases between the germline ends. Germline CDR1 and CDR2: SGHKS and YYEKEE (reference sequence). The CDR3 contains 18 residues. In DNA, the CDR3 is TGTGCCAGCAGCTTGGGGCCAGCCCAGGCATCCTATAATTCACCCCTCCACTTT. Its protein is CASSLGPAQASYNSPLHF.

The chain joins TRBV7-9 to TRBJ1-2, with 7 bases matching TRBD1. The V gene's germline CDR1 is SEHNR and CDR2 FQNEAQ (reference sequence). With V trimmed by 3 bases and J by 1 base, 8 bases remained unmatched. This CDR3 has 16 residues. In DNA, the CDR3 is TGTGCCAGCAGCTTTTCCCGGGACAGCGTTAACTATGGCTACACCTTC. Its translation: CASSFSRDSVNYGYTF. The complete variable domain, with remaining parts taken from reference TRBV7-9 and TRBJ1-2, reads DTGVSQNPRHKITKRGQNVTFRCDPISEHNRLYWYRQTLGQGPEFLTYFQNEAQLEKSRLLSDRFSAERPKGSFSTLEIQRTEQGDSAMYLCASSFSRDSVNYGYTFGSGTRLTVV.

This chain joins TRBV2 and TRBJ2-3, with 11 nucleotides matching TRBD2. Trimming removed 5 bases from V and 0 bases from J; junction bases left unmatched: 1. This CDR3 comprises 15 residues. CDR1 is SNHLY and CDR2 is FYNNEI in the germline V gene. The CDR3 loop is CASSRLAGSTDTQYF. The CDR3 DNA sequence: TGTGCCAGCAGTCGACTAGCGGGGAGCACAGATACGCAGTATTTT.

The rearrangement joins TRBV5-4 to TRBJ2-1, with TRBD2 matching over 7 bases. The germline CDR1 and CDR2 sequences are SGHNT and YYREEE (reference sequence). This CDR3 spans 16 amino acids. V gave up 4 bases and J gave up 1 base; unmatched junction bases: 8. CDR3 sequence: CASSPPAGVSYNEQFF. For the CDR3, the DNA is TGTGCCAGCAGCCCACCGGCGGGGGTTTCCTACAATGAGCAGTTCTTC.

This chain uses TRBV4-1 with TRBJ2-3; 13 nucleotides agree with TRBD2. Trimming took 2 bases from V and 6 from J; bases not matched to a gene: 5. The CDR3 is 16 amino acids. CDR1 is MGHRA and CDR2 is YSYEKL in the germline V gene. The DNA for the CDR3 is TGCGCCAGCAGCCAAACTAGCGGGGGGGCCAGGGATACGCAGTATTTT. Translated, it gives CASSQTSGGARDTQYF.

The chain is built from TRBV5-8 and TRBJ1-5; 8 bases align to TRBD1. In germline, CDR1 is SGHTS, CDR2 YDEGEE. V lost 2 bases, J lost 5 bases, and 9 bases stayed unmatched. The CDR3 length is 16 residues. In nucleotides, the CDR3 is TGTGCCAGCAGCTTCGGCGGACAGGGTAGATATCAGCCCCAGCATTTT. Protein sequence: CASSFGGQGRYQPQHF.